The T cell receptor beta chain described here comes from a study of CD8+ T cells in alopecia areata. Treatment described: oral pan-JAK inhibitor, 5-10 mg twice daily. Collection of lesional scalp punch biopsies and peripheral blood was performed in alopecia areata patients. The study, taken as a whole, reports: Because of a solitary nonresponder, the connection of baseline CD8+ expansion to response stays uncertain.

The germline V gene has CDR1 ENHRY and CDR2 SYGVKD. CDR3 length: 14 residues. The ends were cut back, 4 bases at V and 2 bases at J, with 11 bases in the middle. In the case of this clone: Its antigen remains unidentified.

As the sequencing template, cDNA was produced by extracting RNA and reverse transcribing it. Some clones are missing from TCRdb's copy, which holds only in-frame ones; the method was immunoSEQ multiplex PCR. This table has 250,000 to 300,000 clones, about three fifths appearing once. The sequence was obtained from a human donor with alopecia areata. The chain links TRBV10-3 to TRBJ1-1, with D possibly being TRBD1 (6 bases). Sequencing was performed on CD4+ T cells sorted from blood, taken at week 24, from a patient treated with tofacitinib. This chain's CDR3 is CAISAVQGNTEAFF. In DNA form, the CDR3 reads TGTGCCATCAGTGCAGTACAGGGAAACACTGAAGCTTTCTTT.